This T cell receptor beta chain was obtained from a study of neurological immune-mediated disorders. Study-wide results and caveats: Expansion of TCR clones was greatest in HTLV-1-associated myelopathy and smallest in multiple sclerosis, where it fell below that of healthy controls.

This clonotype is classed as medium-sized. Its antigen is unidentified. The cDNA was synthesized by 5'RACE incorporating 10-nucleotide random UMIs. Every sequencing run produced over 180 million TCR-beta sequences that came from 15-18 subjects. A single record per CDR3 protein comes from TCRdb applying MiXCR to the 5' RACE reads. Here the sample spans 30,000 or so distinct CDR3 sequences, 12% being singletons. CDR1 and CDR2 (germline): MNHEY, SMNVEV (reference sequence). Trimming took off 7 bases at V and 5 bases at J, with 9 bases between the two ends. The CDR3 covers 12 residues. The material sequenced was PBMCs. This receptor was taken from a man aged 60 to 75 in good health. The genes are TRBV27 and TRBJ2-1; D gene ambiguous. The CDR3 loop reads CASIGWNNEQFF. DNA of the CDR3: TGTGCCAGCATAGGGTGGAACAATGAGCAGTTCTTC.